This T cell receptor (beta chain) was observed in a study of cytomegalovirus exposure and HLA in healthy donors. The wider study: Early on, a data release was issued that held 65 million to 100 million unique TCRs from HLA-typed donors. Broader study findings: A later analysis showed HLA-associated TCR beta chains outstripping equally common others in clonal expansion. As immune exposure information, only CMV serostatus was available.

The V gene's germline CDR1 is SGHAT and CDR2 FQNNGV. The CDR3 extends over 15 amino acids. V trimming: 1 base; J trimming: 3 bases; junction bases outside the gene matches: 4. Both 60 Vbeta primers and 13 Jbeta primers went into the PCR. Sequencing used immunoSEQ multiplex PCR; TCRdb keeps in-frame clones, though not all of them. This table has about 140,000 clones, around 65% appearing once. Worth noting for this clone: Its antigen is not identified.

Each donor was healthy, and each was a bone marrow donor. This receptor was identified in a woman aged 55-75 years in good health and CMV-seronegative. The rearrangement links TRBV11-2 to TRBJ2-7; 9 bases agree with TRBD1. Sequences were obtained from PBMCs. CDR3 residues: CASSLAPGQGYEQYF. The CDR3 DNA reads TGTGCCAGCAGCTTAGCCCCGGGACAGGGCTACGAGCAGTACTTC. The variable domain in full, completed from reference TRBV11-2 and TRBJ2-7, reads EAGVAQSPRYKIIEKRQSVAFWCNPISGHATLYWYQQILGQGPKLLIQFQNNGVVDDSQLPKDRFSAERLKGVDSTLKIQPAKLEDSAVYLCASSLAPGQGYEQYFGPGTRLTVT.